This entry lists 7 T cell receptor beta chains sequenced from one sample in a study of cytomegalovirus exposure and HLA in healthy donors. PCR amplification relied on 60 Vbeta primers (plus 13 Jbeta primers). TCRdb keeps only in-frame clones here, not all; method: immunoSEQ multiplex PCR. Here the sample spans 120,000 to 150,000 clones, roughly 80% being singletons. The source material was PBMCs. These receptors came from a woman between 40 and 55 years old in good health and CMV-seropositive.

The chain uses TRBV28 and TRBJ2-3, with 9 bases fitting TRBD1. Trimming removed 6 bases from V and 4 bases from J; junction bases left unmatched: 8. The CDR3 length is 15 residues. The germline CDR1 and CDR2 sequences are MDHEN and SYDVKM. CDR3 in amino acids: CASSRGDRGADTQYF. The DNA for the CDR3 is TGTGCCAGCAGCCGGGGCGACAGGGGGGCAGATACGCAGTATTTT.

V gene TRBV7-9 combines with J gene TRBJ2-1, with 10 bases lining up with TRBD2. The CDR3 runs 14 residues. Germline V lookup: CDR1 SEHNR, CDR2 FQNEAQ (reference sequence). V shed 4 bases, J shed 7 bases, and the junction held 4 bases outside the gene matches. Here the CDR3 reads CASSWATSGNEQFF. In DNA, the CDR3 is TGTGCCAGCAGCTGGGCGACTAGCGGGAATGAGCAGTTCTTC.

This chain links TRBV5-1 with TRBJ2-3; 8 bases line up with TRBD2. The CDR3 length is 14 residues. V trimming: 3 bases; J trimming: 5 bases; junction bases outside the gene matches: 5. The V gene's germline CDR1 is SGHRS and CDR2 YFSETQ. This chain's CDR3 is CASSSGGAVDTQYF. The CDR3, as DNA: TGCGCCAGCAGCTCCGGGGGGGCCGTAGATACGCAGTATTTT.

This clone was observed a few times. CDR3 DNA sequence: TGTGCCAGCAGCCACGGCACCGGACTAGCGGGGGCCTACGAGCAGTACTTC. Its translation is CASSHGTGLAGAYEQYF. The chain uses TRBV7-2 and TRBJ2-7, with 13 nucleotides matching TRBD2. After removal of 5 bases from V and 2 bases from J, the junction contained 9 bases not matched to a gene. The CDR3 sequence is 17 residues long. Germline lookup yields CDR1 SGHTA and CDR2 FQGNSA.

The gene calls are TRBV14 and TRBJ2-7, with unresolved D. CDR3 length: 15 residues. Germline V gene data show CDR1 as SGHDN and CDR2 as FVKESK. V was clipped by 1 base and J by 4 bases, with 14 bases between them. The CDR3 DNA sequence: TGTGCCAGCAGCCAAGGCGCGACTGTCTCTTACGAGCAGTACTTC. It encodes CASSQGATVSYEQYF.

This clone was seen only once. The genes are TRBV5-1 and TRBJ2-7, with TRBD2 matching 9 bases. The trim removed 5 bases at V and 4 bases at J, leaving 13 bases unmatched. Germline-derived CDR1 and CDR2 are SGHRS and YFSETQ. This CDR3 contains 16 residues. CDR3 nucleotide sequence: TGCGCCAGCAGGGGGAGCGGGGGGCTCGCCCTTTACGAGCAGTACTTC. This codes for CASRGSGGLALYEQYF.

The rearrangement joins TRBV9 to TRBJ1-4; 7 bases match TRBD1. Looked up from germline, CDR1 is SGDLS and CDR2 is YYNGEE. Losses at the gene ends were 0 bases for V and 5 bases for J; bases not matched to a gene: 4. The CDR3 length is 15 residues. Here the CDR3 DNA reads TGTGCCAGCAGCGTAGGCCCGACAGGGAATGAAAAACTGTTTTTT. It encodes CASSVGPTGNEKLFF.